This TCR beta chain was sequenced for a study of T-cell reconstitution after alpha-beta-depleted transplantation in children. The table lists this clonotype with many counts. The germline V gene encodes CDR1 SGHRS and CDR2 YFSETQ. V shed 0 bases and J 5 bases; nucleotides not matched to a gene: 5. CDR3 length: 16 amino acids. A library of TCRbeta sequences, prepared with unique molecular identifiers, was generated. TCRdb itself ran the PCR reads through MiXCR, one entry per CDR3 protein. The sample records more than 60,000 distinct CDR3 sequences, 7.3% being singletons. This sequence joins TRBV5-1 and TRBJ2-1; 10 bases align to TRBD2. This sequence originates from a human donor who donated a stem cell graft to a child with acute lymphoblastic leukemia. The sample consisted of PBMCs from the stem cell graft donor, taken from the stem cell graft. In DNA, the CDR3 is TGCGCCAGCAGCTTGGCCCCTAGCGGGGGCCACAATGAGCAGTTCTTC. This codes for CASSLAPSGGHNEQFF.